This T cell receptor (beta chain) was sequenced in a study of T cell responses to AZD1222 COVID-19 vaccine. Study-wide points: Regions 160-218 and 743-854 dominated among vaccine-associated CD4 TCRs spanning spike. Repertoire collection took place solely once the T cell response had peaked. Clonal diversity was possibly underestimated, and white British individuals and females predominated among donors.

Clones were read by immunoSEQ multiplex PCR, and TCRdb kept only the in-frame ones, dropping some. There are tens of thousands of clones in the sample; about 90% occur only once, and 17% lies in the top ten. This clone was picked up one time. Antigen unknown. This CDR3 has 15 residues. Germline V CDR1 and CDR2: SGHDT, YYEEEE. V shed 5 bases and J shed 0 bases, with 9 bases lying between them. The material sequenced was peripheral blood, taken on day 0 of AZD1222 vaccination. The chain combines TRBV5-6 with TRBJ2-6, with unresolved D. The sequence derives from an adult in good health. CDR3 region: CASSLYYSGANVLTF. In DNA, the CDR3 is TGTGCCAGCAGTCTTTACTACTCTGGGGCCAACGTCCTGACTTTC.